These T cell receptor beta chains were read from a single sample in a study of beta chain features in type 1 diabetes. Method: immunoSEQ multiplex PCR; TCRdb's copy keeps in-frame clones and lacks some. The table has 430,000 or so clones, roughly an eighth seen once. What was sequenced was naive CD4+ T cells from blood. Receptor source: a woman aged 18-35 years in good health. Both conserved end residues are part of each CDR3. D genes are given only for firm matches. Size is omitted from some rows. Given values are once, few, many or a class for expanded clones.

j_call: TRBJ1-2; d_call: TRBD1; clone_size: few; v_call: TRBV7-9; cdr3_nt: TGTGCCAGCAGGCTTATACAGGGGTCCTACTATGGCTACACCTTC; cdr3_aa: CASRLIQGSYYGYTF
j_call: TRBJ1-6; d_call: .; clone_size: few; v_call: TRBV28; cdr3_nt: TGTGCCAGCAGTTCCGGGGTCTCCTATAATTCACCCCTCCACTTT; cdr3_aa: CASSSGVSYNSPLHF
j_call: TRBJ2-3; d_call: TRBD1; clone_size: .; v_call: TRBV7-2; cdr3_nt: TGTGCCAGCAGCTTGGCCGGACAGGGCTGGTCAGATACGCAGTATTTT; cdr3_aa: CASSLAGQGWSDTQYF
j_call: TRBJ2-1; d_call: .; clone_size: .; v_call: TRBV7-9; cdr3_nt: TGTGCCAGCAGCTTAGTTCGGGGAAATGAGCAGTTCTTC; cdr3_aa: CASSLVRGNEQFF
j_call: TRBJ2-7; d_call: .; clone_size: .; v_call: TRBV5-1; cdr3_nt: TGCGCCAGCAGCTGGACGGGGACCTACGAGCAGTACTTC; cdr3_aa: CASSWTGTYEQYF
j_call: TRBJ1-1; d_call: .; clone_size: few; v_call: TRBV7-9; cdr3_nt: TGTGCCAGCAGCGAACAGACAGGGAACACTGAAGCTTTCTTT; cdr3_aa: CASSEQTGNTEAFF
j_call: TRBJ2-2; d_call: TRBD1; clone_size: .; v_call: TRBV5-1; cdr3_nt: TGCGCCAGCAGCCCTCCCCTACAGGGGGCTATTACCGGGGAGCTGTTTTTT; cdr3_aa: CASSPPLQGAITGELFF
j_call: TRBJ2-3; d_call: .; clone_size: many; v_call: TRBV13; cdr3_nt: TGTGCCAGCAGCTCGGGACCTCAGGGAGATACGCAGTATTTT; cdr3_aa: CASSSGPQGDTQYF
j_call: TRBJ2-7; d_call: TRBD1; clone_size: .; v_call: TRBV7-2; cdr3_nt: TGTGCCAGCAGCTGGGACAGGGCCTACGAGCAGTACTTC; cdr3_aa: CASSWDRAYEQYF
j_call: TRBJ2-1; d_call: TRBD1; clone_size: few; v_call: TRBV29-1; cdr3_nt: TGCAGCGAAAAGCACAGGGGCGCCTACAATGAGCAGTTCTTC; cdr3_aa: CSEKHRGAYNEQFF
j_call: TRBJ1-1; d_call: .; clone_size: .; v_call: TRBV10-3; cdr3_nt: TGTGCCATCAGCGCGACAGTGTCTGAAGCTTTCTTT; cdr3_aa: CAISATVSEAFF
j_call: TRBJ1-2; d_call: .; clone_size: few; v_call: TRBV19; cdr3_nt: TGTGCCAGTAGTATAGAGGGGCCGTATAACTATGGCTACACCTTC; cdr3_aa: CASSIEGPYNYGYTF
j_call: TRBJ2-7; d_call: .; clone_size: .; v_call: TRBV9; cdr3_nt: TGTGCCAGCAGCGTAAGCTCTAGCTCCTACGAGCAGTACTTC; cdr3_aa: CASSVSSSSYEQYF
j_call: TRBJ1-1; d_call: .; clone_size: few; v_call: TRBV15; cdr3_nt: TGTGCCACCAGCAGAGCCCGGGACCCGCCCTTTGCTTTCTTT; cdr3_aa: CATSRARDPPFAFF
j_call: TRBJ2-5; d_call: .; clone_size: .; v_call: TRBV27; cdr3_nt: TGTGCCAGCAGTCCCTTGGAAGGTGGGCGGCGGGAGACCCAGTACTTC; cdr3_aa: CASSPLEGGRRETQYF
j_call: TRBJ2-7; d_call: TRBD1; clone_size: .; v_call: TRBV29-1; cdr3_nt: TGCAGCGTTAGAGGGGGCGCCTACGAGCAGTACTTC; cdr3_aa: CSVRGGAYEQYF
j_call: TRBJ2-1; d_call: .; clone_size: .; v_call: TRBV2; cdr3_nt: TGTGCCAGCGAGGGTATCTCCTACAATGAGCAGTTCTTC; cdr3_aa: CASEGISYNEQFF
j_call: TRBJ2-3; d_call: .; clone_size: .; v_call: TRBV7-9; cdr3_nt: TGTGCCAGCAGCTTAGCGCAGGATCGCACAGATACGCAGTATTTT; cdr3_aa: CASSLAQDRTDTQYF
j_call: TRBJ2-1; d_call: .; clone_size: few; v_call: TRBV13; cdr3_nt: TGTGCCAGCAGTGATCTTGGGGTGACAAATGAGCAGTTCTTC; cdr3_aa: CASSDLGVTNEQFF
j_call: TRBJ1-3; d_call: .; clone_size: few; v_call: TRBV29-1; cdr3_nt: TGCGCCTCGGCAGGGACTGGAAACACCATATATTTT; cdr3_aa: CASAGTGNTIYF
j_call: TRBJ2-1; d_call: .; clone_size: few; v_call: TRBV12-5; cdr3_nt: TGTGCTAGTGGCCACCAGTACAATGAGCAGTTCTTC; cdr3_aa: CASGHQYNEQFF
j_call: TRBJ2-5; d_call: .; clone_size: .; v_call: TRBV4-3; cdr3_nt: TGCGCCAGCAGCCAAGAGGCGGGGATCTGGGAGACCCAGTACTTC; cdr3_aa: CASSQEAGIWETQYF
j_call: TRBJ2-5; d_call: .; clone_size: .; v_call: TRBV9; cdr3_nt: TGTGCCAGCAGCGTAGATCCCCTTCAAGAGACCCAGTACTTC; cdr3_aa: CASSVDPLQETQYF
j_call: TRBJ2-3; d_call: .; clone_size: .; v_call: TRBV10-3; cdr3_nt: TGTGCCATCAGTGGCCGACCGAGAGATACGCAGTATTTT; cdr3_aa: CAISGRPRDTQYF
j_call: TRBJ2-1; d_call: TRBD2; clone_size: .; v_call: TRBV7-3; cdr3_nt: TGTGCCAGCAGTCGGACTAGCGGCTACAATGAGCAGTTCTTC; cdr3_aa: CASSRTSGYNEQFF
j_call: TRBJ2-3; d_call: TRBD1; clone_size: .; v_call: TRBV4-1; cdr3_nt: TGCGCCAGCAGCCAAGTAACCACAGGGGCAGATACGCAGTATTTT; cdr3_aa: CASSQVTTGADTQYF
j_call: TRBJ2-3; d_call: TRBD2; clone_size: few; v_call: TRBV15; cdr3_nt: TGTGCCACCAGCCCGCGGGGGGGCTTTGTTTTAGATACGCAGTATTTT; cdr3_aa: CATSPRGGFVLDTQYF
j_call: TRBJ1-1; d_call: .; clone_size: few; v_call: TRBV28; cdr3_nt: TGTGCCACCGACACGACTTATAACACTGAAGCTTTCTTT; cdr3_aa: CATDTTYNTEAFF
j_call: TRBJ1-4; d_call: TRBD1; clone_size: few; v_call: TRBV14; cdr3_nt: TGTGCCAGCAGAGATCCCGGGACAGGGGAAGAAAAACTGTTTTTT; cdr3_aa: CASRDPGTGEEKLFF
j_call: TRBJ2-7; d_call: .; clone_size: few; v_call: TRBV7-2; cdr3_nt: TGTGCCAGCAGCTTAGCGGGCATAGGGCAAACAACCTACGAGCAGTACTTC; cdr3_aa: CASSLAGIGQTTYEQYF
j_call: TRBJ2-1; d_call: .; clone_size: .; v_call: TRBV7-9; cdr3_nt: TGTGCCAGCAGCTTAGCGGGGGGGCCGAATGAGCAGTTCTTC; cdr3_aa: CASSLAGGPNEQFF
j_call: TRBJ2-7; d_call: TRBD2; clone_size: few; v_call: TRBV7-9; cdr3_nt: TGTGCCAGCTCAATGATGGCGGGAGGCCACTACGAGCAGTACTTC; cdr3_aa: CASSMMAGGHYEQYF
j_call: TRBJ1-4; d_call: .; clone_size: .; v_call: TRBV4-1; cdr3_nt: TGCGCCAGCAGCCAAACGGGGACTAATGAAAAACTGTTTTTT; cdr3_aa: CASSQTGTNEKLFF
j_call: TRBJ2-3; d_call: .; clone_size: .; v_call: TRBV4-3; cdr3_nt: TGCGCCAGCAGCTCCCAGGCCACAGATACGCAGTATTTT; cdr3_aa: CASSSQATDTQYF
j_call: TRBJ1-2; d_call: .; clone_size: .; v_call: TRBV27; cdr3_nt: TGTGCCAGCAGTTCCGGTTGGCAGGGGAGACATGGCTACACCTTC; cdr3_aa: CASSSGWQGRHGYTF
j_call: TRBJ2-7; d_call: TRBD2; clone_size: .; v_call: TRBV15; cdr3_nt: TGTGCCACCAGCAGAAGCGGGAGAGCACGCGAGCAGTACTTC; cdr3_aa: CATSRSGRAREQYF
j_call: TRBJ1-4; d_call: .; clone_size: .; v_call: TRBV4-3; cdr3_nt: TGCGCCAGCAGCCAAGAGATAGGGGGGCAGAAGAAACTGTTTTTT; cdr3_aa: CASSQEIGGQKKLFF
j_call: TRBJ2-5; d_call: .; clone_size: .; v_call: TRBV29-1; cdr3_nt: TGCAGCGGTGAATGGGCTAGCGGAGGGGGGGAGACCCAGTACTTC; cdr3_aa: CSGEWASGGGETQYF